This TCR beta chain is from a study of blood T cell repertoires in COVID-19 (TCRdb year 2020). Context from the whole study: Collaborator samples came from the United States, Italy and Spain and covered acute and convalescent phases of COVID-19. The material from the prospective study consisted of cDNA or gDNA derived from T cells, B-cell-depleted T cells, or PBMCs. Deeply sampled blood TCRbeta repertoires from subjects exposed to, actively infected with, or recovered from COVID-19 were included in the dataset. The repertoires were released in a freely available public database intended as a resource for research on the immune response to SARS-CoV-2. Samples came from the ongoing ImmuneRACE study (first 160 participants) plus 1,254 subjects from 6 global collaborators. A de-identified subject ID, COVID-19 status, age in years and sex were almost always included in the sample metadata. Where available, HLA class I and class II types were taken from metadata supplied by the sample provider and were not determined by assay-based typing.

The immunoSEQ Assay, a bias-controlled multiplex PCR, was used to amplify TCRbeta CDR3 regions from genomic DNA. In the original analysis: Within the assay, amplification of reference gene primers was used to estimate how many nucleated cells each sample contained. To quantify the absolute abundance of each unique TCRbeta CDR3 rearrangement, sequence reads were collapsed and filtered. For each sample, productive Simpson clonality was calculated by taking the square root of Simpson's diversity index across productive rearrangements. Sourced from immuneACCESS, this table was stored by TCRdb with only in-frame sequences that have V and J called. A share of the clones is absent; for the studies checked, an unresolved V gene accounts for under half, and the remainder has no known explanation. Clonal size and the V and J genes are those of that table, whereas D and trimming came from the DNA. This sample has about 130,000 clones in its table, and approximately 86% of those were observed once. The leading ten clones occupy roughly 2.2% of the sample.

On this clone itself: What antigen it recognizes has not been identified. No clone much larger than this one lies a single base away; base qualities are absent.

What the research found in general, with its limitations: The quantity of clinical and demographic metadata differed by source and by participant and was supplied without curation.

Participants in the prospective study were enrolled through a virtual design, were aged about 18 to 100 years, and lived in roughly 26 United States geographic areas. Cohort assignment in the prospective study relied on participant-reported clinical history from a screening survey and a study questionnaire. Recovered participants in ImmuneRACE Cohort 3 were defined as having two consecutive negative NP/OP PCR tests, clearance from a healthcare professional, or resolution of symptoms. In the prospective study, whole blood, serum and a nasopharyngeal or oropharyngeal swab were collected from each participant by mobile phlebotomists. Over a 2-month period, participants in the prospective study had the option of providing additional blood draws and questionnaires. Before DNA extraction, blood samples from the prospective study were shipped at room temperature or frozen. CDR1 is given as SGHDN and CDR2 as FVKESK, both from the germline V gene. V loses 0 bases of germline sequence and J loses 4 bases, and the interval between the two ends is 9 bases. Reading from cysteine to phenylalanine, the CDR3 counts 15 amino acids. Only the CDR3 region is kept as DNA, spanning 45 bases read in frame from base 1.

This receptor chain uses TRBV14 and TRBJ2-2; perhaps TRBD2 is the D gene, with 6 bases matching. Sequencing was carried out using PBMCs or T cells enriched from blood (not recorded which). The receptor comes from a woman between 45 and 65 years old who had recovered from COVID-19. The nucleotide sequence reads TGTGCCAGCAGCCAAGATGGAGGGATCACCGGGGAGCTGTTTTTT. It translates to CASSQDGGITGELFF.